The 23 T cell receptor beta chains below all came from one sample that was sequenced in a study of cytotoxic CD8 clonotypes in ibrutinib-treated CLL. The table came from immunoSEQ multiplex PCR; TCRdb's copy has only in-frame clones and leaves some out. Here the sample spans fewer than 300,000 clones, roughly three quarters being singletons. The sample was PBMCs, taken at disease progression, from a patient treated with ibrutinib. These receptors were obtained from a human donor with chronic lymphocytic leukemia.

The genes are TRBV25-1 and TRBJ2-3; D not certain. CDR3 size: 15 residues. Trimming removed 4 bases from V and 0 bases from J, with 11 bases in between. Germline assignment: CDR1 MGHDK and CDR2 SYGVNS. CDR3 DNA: TGTGCCAGCAGTGGTTTCACGTTTAGCACAGATACGCAGTATTTT. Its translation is CASSGFTFSTDTQYF.

In DNA, the CDR3 is TGTGCCAGCAGCTTCGGCCAGGGAGGCACAGATACGCAGTATTTT. Translated, it gives CASSFGQGGTDTQYF. The chain recombines TRBV13 with TRBJ2-3; either TRBD1 or TRBD2 may supply D (5 bases each). There are 15 residues in the CDR3. Germline loops: CDR1 PRHDT, CDR2 FYEKMQ (reference sequence). The ends were cut back, 3 bases at V and 1 base at J, with 11 bases in the middle.

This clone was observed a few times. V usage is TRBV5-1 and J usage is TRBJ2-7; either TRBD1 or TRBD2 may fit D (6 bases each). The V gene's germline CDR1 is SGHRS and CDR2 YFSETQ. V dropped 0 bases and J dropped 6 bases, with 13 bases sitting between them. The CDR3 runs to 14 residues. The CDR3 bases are TGCGCCAGCAGCTTGGTAGCGGAGGGGGGCGAGCAGTACTTC. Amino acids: CASSLVAEGGEQYF.

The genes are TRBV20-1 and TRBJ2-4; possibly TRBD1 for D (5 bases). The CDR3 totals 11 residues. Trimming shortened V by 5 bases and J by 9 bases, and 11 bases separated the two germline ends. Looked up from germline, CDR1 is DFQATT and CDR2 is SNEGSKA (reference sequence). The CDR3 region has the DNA TGCAGTGCTGCAGGGTGGCCCATTCAGTACTTC. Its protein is CSAAGWPIQYF.

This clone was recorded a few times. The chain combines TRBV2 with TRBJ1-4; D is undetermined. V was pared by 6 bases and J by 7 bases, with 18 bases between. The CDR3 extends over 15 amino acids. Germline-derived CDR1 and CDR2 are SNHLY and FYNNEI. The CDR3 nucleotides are TGTGCCAGCAGGTCTCGGGGTGGGTTTGGTGAAAAACTGTTTTTT. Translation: CASRSRGGFGEKLFF.

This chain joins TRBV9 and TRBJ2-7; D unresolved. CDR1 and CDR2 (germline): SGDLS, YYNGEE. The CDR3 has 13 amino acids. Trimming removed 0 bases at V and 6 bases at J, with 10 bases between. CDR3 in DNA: TGTGCCAGCAGCGTAGCGGCCCAAAGCGAGCAGTACTTC. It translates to CASSVAAQSEQYF. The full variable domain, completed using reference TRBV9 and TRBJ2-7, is DSGVTQTPKHLITATGQRVTLRCSPRSGDLSVYWYQQSLDQGLQFLIQYYNGEERAKGNILERFSAQQFPDLHSELNLSSLELGDSALYFCASSVAAQSEQYFGPGTRLTVT.

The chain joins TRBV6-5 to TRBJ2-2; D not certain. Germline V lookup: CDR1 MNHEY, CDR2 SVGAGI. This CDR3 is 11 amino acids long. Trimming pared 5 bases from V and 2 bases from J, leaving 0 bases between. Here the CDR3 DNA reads TGTGCCAGCAGTAACACCGGGGAGCTGTTTTTT. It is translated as CASSNTGELFF.

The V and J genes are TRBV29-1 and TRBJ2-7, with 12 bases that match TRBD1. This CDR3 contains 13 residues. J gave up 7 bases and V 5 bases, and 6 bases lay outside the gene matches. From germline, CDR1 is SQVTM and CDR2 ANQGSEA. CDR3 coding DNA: TGCAGCGTTACGGGACAGGGGGCGGGGGAGCAGTACTTC. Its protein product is CSVTGQGAGEQYF.

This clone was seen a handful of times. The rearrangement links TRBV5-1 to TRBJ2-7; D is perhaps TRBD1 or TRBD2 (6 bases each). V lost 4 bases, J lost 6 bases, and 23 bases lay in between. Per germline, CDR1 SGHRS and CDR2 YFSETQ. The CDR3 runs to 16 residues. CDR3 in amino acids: CASSLARGTIPPEQYF. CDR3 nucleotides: TGCGCCAGCAGCCTCGCACGCGGGACAATCCCTCCCGAGCAGTACTTC.

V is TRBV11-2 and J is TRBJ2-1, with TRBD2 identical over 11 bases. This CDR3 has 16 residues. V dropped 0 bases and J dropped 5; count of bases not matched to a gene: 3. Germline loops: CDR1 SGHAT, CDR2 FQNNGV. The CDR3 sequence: CASSLDWGLADNEQFF. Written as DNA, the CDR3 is TGTGCCAGCAGCTTAGATTGGGGACTAGCGGACAATGAGCAGTTCTTC.

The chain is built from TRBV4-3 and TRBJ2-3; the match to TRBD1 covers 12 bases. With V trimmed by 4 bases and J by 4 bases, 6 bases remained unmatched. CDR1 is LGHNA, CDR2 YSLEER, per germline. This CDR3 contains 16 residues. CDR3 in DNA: TGCGCCAGCAGCCCATTGGGGACAGGGGGCTCAGATACGCAGTATTTT. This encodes CASSPLGTGGSDTQYF.

Here the CDR3 DNA reads TGTGCCAGCAGCTTAAGTACCGAGCAGTACTTC. It is translated as CASSLSTEQYF. The genes are TRBV7-8 and TRBJ2-7; D not certain. Germline V gives CDR1 SGHVS, CDR2 FQNEAQ. This CDR3 has 11 amino acids. Trimming took 2 bases from V and 6 from J, leaving 5 bases between them.

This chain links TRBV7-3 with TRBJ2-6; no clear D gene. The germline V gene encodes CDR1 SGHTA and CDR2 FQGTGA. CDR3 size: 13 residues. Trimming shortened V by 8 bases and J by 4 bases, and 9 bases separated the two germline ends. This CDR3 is CASGTEGANVLTF. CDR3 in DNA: TGTGCCAGCGGAACAGAAGGGGCCAACGTCCTGACTTTC.

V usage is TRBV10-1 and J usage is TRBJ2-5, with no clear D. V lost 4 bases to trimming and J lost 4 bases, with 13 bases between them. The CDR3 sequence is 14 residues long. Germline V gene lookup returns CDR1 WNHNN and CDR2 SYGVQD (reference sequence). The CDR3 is CASSVTIDGETQYF. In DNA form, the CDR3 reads TGCGCCAGCAGTGTGACCATCGACGGAGAGACCCAGTACTTC.

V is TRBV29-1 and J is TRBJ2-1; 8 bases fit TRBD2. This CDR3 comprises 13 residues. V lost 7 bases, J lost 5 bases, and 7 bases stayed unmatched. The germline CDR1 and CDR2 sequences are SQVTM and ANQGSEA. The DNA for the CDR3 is TGCAGCGCACTTAGCGGGGTCCACAATGAGCAGTTCTTC. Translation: CSALSGVHNEQFF.

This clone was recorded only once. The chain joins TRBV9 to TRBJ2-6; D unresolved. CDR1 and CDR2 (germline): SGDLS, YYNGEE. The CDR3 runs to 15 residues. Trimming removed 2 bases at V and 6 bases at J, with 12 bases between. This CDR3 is CASSVGASAANVLTF. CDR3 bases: TGTGCCAGCAGCGTTGGCGCCTCGGCGGCCAACGTCCTGACTTTC.

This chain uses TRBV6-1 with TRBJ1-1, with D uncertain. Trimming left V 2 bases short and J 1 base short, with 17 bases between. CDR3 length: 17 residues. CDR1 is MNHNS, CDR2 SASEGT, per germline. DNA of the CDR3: TGTGCCAGCAGTGAATATGGAGGGAGGTTAGGGAACACTGAAGCTTTCTTT. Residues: CASSEYGGRLGNTEAFF.

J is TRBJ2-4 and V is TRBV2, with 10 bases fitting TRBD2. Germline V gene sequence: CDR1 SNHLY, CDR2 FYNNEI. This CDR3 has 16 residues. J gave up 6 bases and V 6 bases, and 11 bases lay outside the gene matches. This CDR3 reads CASSLAGGPPRNIQYF. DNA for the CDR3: TGTGCCAGCAGCTTAGCGGGGGGACCACCCAGAAACATTCAGTACTTC.

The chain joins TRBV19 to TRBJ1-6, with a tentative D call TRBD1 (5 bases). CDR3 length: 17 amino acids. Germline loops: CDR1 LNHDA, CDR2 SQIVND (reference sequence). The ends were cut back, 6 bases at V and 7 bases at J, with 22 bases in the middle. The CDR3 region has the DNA TGTGCCAGTAGAGTACCCGCCAGACAGTCTTGGAATTCACCCCTCCACTTT. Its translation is CASRVPARQSWNSPLHF. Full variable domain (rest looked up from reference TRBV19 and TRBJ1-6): DGGITQSPKYLFRKEGQNVTLSCEQNLNHDAMYWYRQDPGQGLRLIYYSQIVNDFQKGDIAEGYSVSREKKESFPLTVTSAQKNPTAFYLCASRVPARQSWNSPLHFGNGTRLTVT.

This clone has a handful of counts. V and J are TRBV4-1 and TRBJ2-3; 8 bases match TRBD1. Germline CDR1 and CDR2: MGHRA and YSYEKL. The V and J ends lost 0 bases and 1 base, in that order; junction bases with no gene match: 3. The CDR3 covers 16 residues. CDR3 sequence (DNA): TGCGCCAGCAGCCAAGATGGGACAGGCGGCACAGATACGCAGTATTTT. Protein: CASSQDGTGGTDTQYF.

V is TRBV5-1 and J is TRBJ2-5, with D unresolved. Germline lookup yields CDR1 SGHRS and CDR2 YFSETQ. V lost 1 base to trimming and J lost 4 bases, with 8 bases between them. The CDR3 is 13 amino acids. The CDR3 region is CASSLQDRETQYF. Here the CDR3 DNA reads TGCGCCAGCAGCTTGCAGGATCGAGAGACCCAGTACTTC.

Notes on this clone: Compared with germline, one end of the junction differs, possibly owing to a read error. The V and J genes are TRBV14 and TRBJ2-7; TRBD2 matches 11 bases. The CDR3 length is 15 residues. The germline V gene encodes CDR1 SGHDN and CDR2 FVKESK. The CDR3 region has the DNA TGTGCCAGCAGCTCCCAACCGGGACTAGCGGCGTTAAGGGACTTC. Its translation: CASSSQPGLAALRDF.

The CDR3 spells CASRGQGDTEAFF. The CDR3, as DNA: TGTGCCAGCAGAGGACAGGGTGACACTGAAGCTTTCTTT. The rearrangement links TRBV28 to TRBJ1-1, with TRBD1 matching over 8 bases. Losses at the gene ends were 6 bases for V and 3 bases for J; bases not matched to a gene: 3. This CDR3 spans 13 amino acids. Per the germline V gene, CDR1 is MDHEN and CDR2 is SYDVKM. The complete variable domain, with remaining parts taken from reference TRBV28 and TRBJ1-1, reads DVKVTQSSRYLVKRTGEKVFLECVQDMDHENMFWYRQDPGLGLRLIYFSYDVKMKEKGDIPEGYSVSREKKERFSLILESASTNQTSMYLCASRGQGDTEAFFGQGTRLTVV.